A single sample gave rise to the 2 T cell receptor beta chains below, sequenced in a study of metastatic and nonmetastatic thyroid tumors. MiXCR reprocessed the PCR reads for TCRdb. The repertoire includes about 21,000 clones, about 11% of them detected once, and about 8% sits in the top ten. Thyroid surgery was performed in patients who had received no treatment beforehand. Sequencing was done on a sample of blood. The receptors derive from a female donor with papillary thyroid cancer or a benign thyroid nodule (not recorded which). Some clones in this sample may be carry-over from other donors' samples.

In its sample, this clone was seen many times. DNA of the CDR3: TGTGCCAGCAGTGATGCGTTCATCAGGGGTTCGGGAGGAGAGACCCAGTACTTC. Protein product: CASSDAFIRGSGGETQYF. This chain uses TRBV2 with TRBJ2-5, with D possibly being TRBD2 (7 bases). The germline gives CDR1 SNHLY, CDR2 FYNNEI. The length of the CDR3 is 18 residues. Deletions cut 3 bases from V and 4 bases from J, with 24 bases between.

Relative to its sample, this clone is medium-sized (0.01 to 0.1%). The gene calls are TRBV6-2 or TRBV6-3 and TRBJ2-1, with D unresolved. V was pared by 8 bases and J by 6 bases, with 20 bases between. Per germline, CDR1 MNHEY and CDR2 SVGEGT. This CDR3 is built from 15 residues. CDR3 DNA: TGTGCCAGCTCCCGCCCCGCCGACGGACCCAATGAGCAGTTCTTC. Amino acid sequence: CASSRPADGPNEQFF.